This TCR beta chain was sequenced for a study of blood T cell repertoires in COVID-19 (dated by TCRdb to 2020 to 2022). For the study in its entirety: Samples covering the acute and convalescent phases of COVID-19 were provided by collaborators in the United States, Italy and Spain. HLA class I and class II types, where available, came from metadata supplied by the sample provider rather than from assay-based typing. Samples came from the ongoing ImmuneRACE study (first 160 participants) plus 1,254 subjects from 6 global collaborators. The repertoires were made available in a free public database intended to serve as a resource for research on the immune response to SARS-CoV-2. The sample metadata nearly always contained a de-identified subject ID, COVID-19 status, age in years and sex. The dataset comprised deeply sampled blood TCRbeta repertoires from subjects exposed to, actively infected with, or recovered from COVID-19. The material from the prospective study consisted of cDNA or gDNA derived from T cells, B-cell-depleted T cells, or PBMCs. Overall study results and their limits: The quantity of clinical and demographic metadata differed by source and by participant and was supplied without curation.

One collaborating source in Seattle enrolled patients during active infection and followed them longitudinally through the course of disease. Whole blood was collected in K2EDTA tubes by collaborating institutions according to the institutions' own protocols. For TCRbeta analysis, collaborators shipped samples in one of three forms: frozen whole blood, isolated PBMCs, or DNA extracted from either of those sample types. Via the germline V gene, CDR1 is SGHTA and CDR2 FQGNSA. V loses 4 bases at its end and J loses 5 bases; junction bases beyond the gene matches: 6. Reading from cysteine to phenylalanine, the CDR3 counts 15 amino acids. Only CDR3 DNA is held: 45 bases, read in frame from base 1. Concerning this clone itself: What antigen it recognizes has not been identified. It has no much larger one-base neighbor in the sample; base qualities were not kept.

The immunoSEQ Assay, a bias-controlled multiplex PCR, was used to amplify TCRbeta CDR3 regions from genomic DNA. For the original study's pipeline: Within the assay, amplification of reference gene primers was used to estimate how many nucleated cells each sample contained. Sequence reads were collapsed and filtered to measure the absolute abundance of every unique TCRbeta CDR3 rearrangement. For each sample, productive Simpson clonality was calculated as the square root of Simpson's diversity index over productive rearrangements. TCRdb took this table from immuneACCESS and kept in-frame rearrangements with V and J called. Such tables lack part of the clones; where checked against another copy, unresolved V genes explain under half of the gap, and the rest is unexplained. That table is the source of V, J and clone size, and D and trimming were worked out from the DNA. Counted in this sample were 250,000 to 350,000 clones; roughly 80% of them appeared once. In total, the top ten clones hold around 16% of the sample.

The chain couples TRBV7-2 to TRBJ2-3, with 10 middle bases fitting TRBD1. Material for sequencing was peripheral blood. The TCR sequence derives from a person aged 70 to 85 with COVID-19, enrolled during active disease. The CDR3 protein sequence reads: CASSYSTGGVDTQYF. The nucleotide sequence reads TGTGCCAGCAGCTACTCGACAGGGGGCGTAGATACGCAGTATTTT.